This T cell receptor (beta chain) was sequenced for a study of T cells after yellow fever vaccination. Study overall: Low-cell-number fractions underwent preparation using SMART-Seq v4 Ultra Low Input. Findings and limits, study-wide: Subsequent booster samples again held most clones from primary vaccination (96% CD4, 85% to 90% CD8). Weaker in magnitude, the secondary response showed a faster peak on day 5 versus 15.

CDR1 and CDR2 (germline): SGHTA, FQGTGA. CDR3 length equals 15 residues. The V end was cut by 4 bases, the J end by 0 bases, with 12 bases between. This clonotype has only a few counts. No antigen is known for it. UMIs were added to TCR cDNA along with a universal primer site when it was made by 5'RACE template switching. TCRdb re-called the 5' RACE reads with MiXCR, one entry per CDR3 protein. The data contain under 200,000 distinct CDR3 sequences, 9.5% to 12% of them singletons. This receptor was identified in a man between 18 and 35 years old who received the YFV17D yellow fever vaccine. The chain combines TRBV7-3 with TRBJ1-1; possibly TRBD1 for D (6 bases). Specimen: CD8+ T cells sorted from PBMCs, collected 15 days after the yellow fever booster vaccination. The CDR3 is CASSSPQGMNTEAFF. CDR3 in DNA: TGTGCCAGCAGCTCGCCACAGGGTATGAACACTGAAGCTTTCTTT. The complete variable domain, with remaining parts taken from reference TRBV7-3 and TRBJ1-1, reads GAGVSQTPSNKVTEKGKYVELRCDPISGHTALYWYRQSLGQGPEFLIYFQGTGAADDSGLPNDRFFAVRPEGSVSTLKIQRTERGDSAVYLCASSSPQGMNTEAFFGQGTRLTVV.